This record concerns one TCR beta chain sequence. Its matching antigen is unknown. The source of the sample is a study of cytomegalovirus exposure and HLA in healthy donors. Per the germline V gene, CDR1 is SGHDN and CDR2 is FVKESK. Trimming took off 4 bases at V and 5 bases at J, with 17 bases between the two ends. This CDR3 is 15 amino acids long. 13 Jbeta primers and 60 Vbeta primers were used for the PCR. Here immunoSEQ multiplex PCR was the method, and the copy in TCRdb shows in-frame clones only, minus some. The sample consists of approximately 150,000 clones, 76% of them appearing once. Study-wide results and limits: In vitro confirmation showed a few CMV-associated chains to be CMV antigen specific. Donors belonging to an Asian-associated ancestry cluster reportedly showed fewer N-insertions in productive TCRs than the approximately 670-donor mean, according to what a later analysis found. A few V segments could not be told apart, such as TRBV6-2 and TRBV6-3, and were left out. Previous analysis showed most TCR beta V segments were productive about 87% or about 30% of the time.

The gene calls are TRBV14 and TRBJ2-5, with a tentative D call TRBD2 (5 bases). The sequenced sample was PBMCs. The sequence derives from a woman aged 40 to 50 in good health and CMV-seronegative. The CDR3 reads CASSPRRTPTETQYF. In DNA form, the CDR3 reads TGTGCCAGCAGCCCGAGGAGGACTCCAACGGAGACCCAGTACTTC.